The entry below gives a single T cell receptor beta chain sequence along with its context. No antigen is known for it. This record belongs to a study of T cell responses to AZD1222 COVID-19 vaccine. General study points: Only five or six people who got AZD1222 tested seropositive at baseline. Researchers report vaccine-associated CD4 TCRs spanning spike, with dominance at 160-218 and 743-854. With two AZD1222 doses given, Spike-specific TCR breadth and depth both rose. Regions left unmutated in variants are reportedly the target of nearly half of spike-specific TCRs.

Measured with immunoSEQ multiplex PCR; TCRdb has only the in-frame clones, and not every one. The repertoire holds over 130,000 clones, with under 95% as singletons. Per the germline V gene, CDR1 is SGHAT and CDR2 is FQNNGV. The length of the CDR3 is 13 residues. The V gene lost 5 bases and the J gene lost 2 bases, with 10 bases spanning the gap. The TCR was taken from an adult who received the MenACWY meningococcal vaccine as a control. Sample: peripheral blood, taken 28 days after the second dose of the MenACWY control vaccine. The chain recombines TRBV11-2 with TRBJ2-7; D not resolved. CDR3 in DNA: TGTGCCAGCAGCCCACACTTGGCCTACGAGCAGTACTTC. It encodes CASSPHLAYEQYF.